The T cell receptor beta chain under discussion was sequenced for a study of beta chain features in type 1 diabetes. Study-level results: Patients with type 1 diabetes carried fewer insertions and had more deletions at their VDJ junctions.

Expressed TCRB transcripts got sequenced, as all isolated RNA was reverse transcribed. Clones were read by immunoSEQ multiplex PCR, and TCRdb kept only the in-frame ones, dropping some. The sample lists hundreds of thousands of clones, over 25% seen once, with 0.05% to 0.07% in the top ten. Germline values: CDR1 SGHTA, CDR2 FQGNSA. V shed 5 bases, J shed 6 bases, and the junction held 5 bases outside the gene matches. There are 14 residues in the CDR3. Only a few counts were recorded for this clone. Antigen unknown. The V gene is TRBV7-2, the J gene TRBJ2-1; TRBD2 matches 9 bases. This clonotype originated in a man aged 18 to 29 in good health. Sequenced material: naive CD4+ T cells from blood. CDR3 nucleotides: TGTGCCAGCAGCCCAGGACTAGCGACCAATGAGCAGTTCTTC. Translation: CASSPGLATNEQFF.